This is a list of T cell receptor beta chains from one sample in a study of type 1 regulatory T cells. Their cognate antigens are unknown. TCRdb re-called the reads through MiXCR, storing one row per CDR3 protein. The repertoire consists of over 55,000 distinct CDR3 sequences, with just under 50% occurring once and the leading ten covering approximately 2%. The sample taken for sequencing was cultured non-Tr1 T cells, either the whole culture or a sorted T cell fraction (not recorded which). The origin of the receptors is a human donor in good health. Each CDR3 is given with its conserved first and last residue. The order of the fields is D gene, V gene, clone size, CDR3 length, J gene, CDR3 protein, CDR3 DNA. The D gene is left open where the match is weak. Clone size, where shown, is once, few, many, or a class for clones that have expanded.

-,TRBV14,few,15,TRBJ1-1,CASSQERDPNTEAFF,TGTGCCAGCAGCCAAGAAAGGGACCCGAACACTGAAGCTTTCTTT
-,TRBV12-2,-,18,TRBJ1-1,CASRFLVFRDRKNTEAFF,TGTGCAAGTCGCTTCCTTGTGTTCCGGGACAGAAAAAACACTGAAGCTTTCTTT
-,TRBV4-3,-,16,TRBJ2-5,CASSQERGGPQETQYF,TGCGCCAGCAGCCAAGAAAGGGGGGGGCCTCAAGAGACCCAGTACTTC
-,TRBV20-1,-,15,TRBJ2-5,CSARGPLGYQEIQYF,TGCAGTGCTAGAGGGCCCTTAGGCTACCAAGAGATCCAGTACTTC
-,TRBV20-1,few,15,TRBJ1-1,CSARDPENSGTEAFF,TGCAGTGCTAGAGATCCGGAAAACTCGGGCACTGAAGCTTTCTTT
TRBD1,TRBV5-1,-,13,TRBJ1-1,CASSSGQGTEAFF,TGCGCCAGCAGCTCCGGACAGGGCACTGAAGCTTTCTTT
TRBD1,TRBV7-6,-,14,TRBJ2-7,CASSSPGQGGEQYF,TGTGCCAGCAGCTCCCCTGGACAGGGGGGCGAGCAGTACTTC
-,TRBV5-4,-,15,TRBJ1-5,CASSPQVRGNQPQHF,TGTGCCAGCAGCCCCCAGGTGAGAGGGAATCAGCCCCAGCATTTT
-,TRBV21-1,-,15,TRBJ2-5,CASSPQGLGKETQYF,TGTGCCAGCAGCCCTCAGGGACTAGGAAAAGAGACCCAGTACTTC
-,TRBV29-1,-,13,TRBJ2-4,CSVSGTAKNIQYF,TGCAGCGTGTCCGGGACAGCCAAAAACATTCAGTACTTC
-,TRBV2,-,15,TRBJ2-1,CASSEAGRTYNEQFF,TGTGCCAGCAGTGAAGCGGGGAGGACCTACAATGAGCAGTTCTTC
-,TRBV12-3/TRBV12-4,medium-sized,15,TRBJ2-7,CASSPSGGAVYEQYF,TGTGCCAGCAGTCCCAGTGGGGGGGCAGTCTACGAGCAGTACTTC
-,TRBV7-9,-,15,TRBJ1-2,CASSLMAGGSYGYTF,TGTGCCAGCAGCTTAATGGCCGGGGGATCCTATGGCTACACCTTC
TRBD1,TRBV7-9,few,15,TRBJ2-7,CASSSPGGQYYEQYF,TGTGCCAGCAGCTCCCCAGGGGGACAGTACTACGAGCAGTACTTC
-,TRBV7-6,-,16,TRBJ1-6,CASSLAEGVNNSPLHF,TGTGCCAGCAGCTTAGCTGAGGGGGTCAATAATTCACCCCTCCACTTT
TRBD1,TRBV7-2,few,13,TRBJ1-1,CASTAGGWTEAFF,TGTGCCAGCACAGCAGGGGGGTGGACTGAAGCTTTCTTT
TRBD2,TRBV13,-,17,TRBJ2-3,CASSVRGRAKSTDTQYF,TGTGCCAGCAGCGTCCGGGGGAGGGCGAAATCCACAGATACGCAGTATTTT
-,TRBV7-9,-,13,TRBJ2-5,CASRLDVEETQYF,TGTGCCAGCAGGTTGGATGTTGAAGAGACCCAGTACTTC
TRBD1,TRBV12-3/TRBV12-4,-,15,TRBJ1-5,CASSLRRTGRQPQHF,TGTGCCAGCAGTTTAAGGAGGACAGGGAGGCAGCCCCAGCATTTT
TRBD2,TRBV10-2,few,17,TRBJ2-4,CASSEFLGGAMKNIQYF,TGCGCCAGCAGTGAATTCCTCGGGGGGGCAATGAAAAACATTCAGTACTTC
-,TRBV6-1,medium-sized,16,TRBJ2-2,CASSGVFGANTGELFF,TGTGCCAGCAGTGGTGTTTTCGGGGCAAACACCGGGGAGCTGTTTTTT
TRBD2,TRBV5-1,-,16,TRBJ2-4,CASAPRASGGLGIQYF,TGCGCCAGCGCCCCTCGGGCTAGCGGGGGATTGGGCATTCAGTACTTC
-,TRBV19,-,13,TRBJ1-5,CASSFSVSQPQHF,TGTGCCAGTAGTTTTTCAGTTAGTCAGCCCCAGCATTTT
TRBD2,TRBV11-3,-,16,TRBJ2-3,CASSPRLAASTDTQYF,TGTGCCAGCAGCCCCAGACTAGCGGCCAGCACAGATACGCAGTATTTT
-,TRBV29-1,-,16,TRBJ1-4,CSAIGTRPPTNEKLFF,TGCAGCGCGATCGGGACAAGACCCCCAACTAATGAAAAACTGTTTTTT
-,TRBV15,-,16,TRBJ2-1,CATSRDRTTSRNEQFF,TGTGCCACCAGCAGAGACCGGACTACATCGAGGAATGAGCAGTTCTTC
-,TRBV6-2/TRBV6-3,-,12,TRBJ1-1,CASSYPTTEAFF,TGTGCCAGCAGTTACCCCACCACTGAAGCTTTCTTT
-,TRBV5-6,-,14,TRBJ1-5,CASSFFYSKQPQHF,TGTGCCAGCAGCTTTTTTTATAGCAAACAGCCCCAGCATTTT
-,TRBV12-3/TRBV12-4,many,13,TRBJ2-2,CASRPGDTGELFF,TGTGCCAGCAGGCCGGGGGACACCGGGGAGCTGTTTTTT
-,TRBV2,-,14,TRBJ2-7,CASSARTATYEQYF,TGTGCCAGCAGTGCCAGGACAGCCACCTACGAGCAGTACTTC
TRBD1,TRBV2,-,14,TRBJ1-5,CASRADRVNQPQHF,TGTGCCAGCAGAGCCGACAGGGTTAATCAGCCCCAGCATTTT
-,TRBV12-3/TRBV12-4,-,13,TRBJ2-4,CASSFAGVGIQYF,TGTGCCAGCAGTTTTGCGGGTGTCGGCATTCAGTACTTC
TRBD2,TRBV20-1,-,13,TRBJ2-1,CSAREGLGMVQFF,TGCAGTGCTAGAGAGGGACTAGGAATGGTGCAGTTCTTC
TRBD2,TRBV20-1,-,14,TRBJ2-1,CSASTSGGGNEQFF,TGCAGTGCTAGCACTAGCGGGGGGGGCAATGAGCAGTTCTTC
-,TRBV5-1,few,16,TRBJ1-2,CASSYSSPKGGYGYTF,TGCGCCAGCAGCTACTCCTCCCCCAAAGGGGGATATGGCTACACCTTC
TRBD1,TRBV3-1,-,17,TRBJ1-1,CASSQGLIGQGSPTAFF,TGTGCCAGCAGCCAAGGTCTCATAGGACAGGGCTCTCCTACGGCTTTCTTT
-,TRBV12-3/TRBV12-4,many,15,TRBJ2-2,CASNYVTGNTGELFF,TGTGCCAGCAACTACGTGACAGGAAACACCGGGGAGCTGTTTTTT
-,TRBV7-2,-,14,TRBJ1-1,CASRGQGVGTEAFF,TGTGCCAGCAGGGGTCAAGGGGTAGGCACTGAAGCTTTCTTT
-,TRBV20-1,few,12,TRBJ2-3,CSAGSSTDTQYF,TGCAGTGCGGGGAGCAGCACAGATACGCAGTATTTT
-,TRBV7-9,once,14,TRBJ1-1,CASSFRDMNTEAFF,TGTGCCAGCAGCTTCAGGGACATGAACACTGAAGCTTTCTTT
TRBD1,TRBV5-1,few,17,TRBJ2-7,CASSPSSSRGNSYEQYF,TGCGCCAGCAGCCCCTCCTCCTCCAGGGGGAACTCCTACGAGCAGTACTTC
TRBD1,TRBV10-3,few,13,TRBJ1-2,CAIGRQGSNGYTF,TGTGCCATCGGCCGACAGGGAAGTAATGGCTACACCTTC
-,TRBV2,-,17,TRBJ2-2,CASSVARGGVWSGELFF,TGTGCCAGCAGTGTGGCCAGGGGGGGCGTATGGTCCGGGGAGCTGTTTTTT
-,TRBV24-1,-,15,TRBJ2-2,CATSAVSANTGELFF,TGTGCCACCAGTGCGGTCAGCGCGAACACCGGGGAGCTGTTTTTT
TRBD2,TRBV5-1,-,14,TRBJ2-1,CASSRGGVEDEQFF,TGCGCCAGCAGCCGGGGGGGGGTGGAGGATGAGCAGTTCTTC
-,TRBV4-3,few,16,TRBJ2-7,CASSQDIQSHSYEQYF,TGCGCCAGCAGCCAAGATATCCAGTCCCACTCCTACGAGCAGTACTTC
-,TRBV7-9,-,17,TRBJ1-1,CASSPRGGQRLNTEAFF,TGTGCCAGCAGCCCGAGGGGAGGACAGCGTTTGAACACTGAAGCTTTCTTT
-,TRBV6-6,-,13,TRBJ2-3,CASSRPSGDTQYF,TGTGCCAGCAGCCGACCTTCAGGAGATACGCAGTATTTT
-,TRBV7-2,-,15,TRBJ2-1,CASSLEGSSYNEQFF,TGTGCCAGCAGCTTAGAGGGGTCCTCCTACAATGAGCAGTTCTTC
-,TRBV7-2,-,13,TRBJ1-1,CASIRFGATEAFF,TGTGCCAGCATCAGGTTTGGGGCCACTGAAGCTTTCTTT
TRBD1,TRBV7-9,once,14,TRBJ2-7,CASSLSGGDYEQYF,TGTGCCAGCAGCTTATCAGGGGGCGATTACGAGCAGTACTTC
-,TRBV27,-,14,TRBJ1-6,CASSLKQGTSPLHF,TGTGCCAGCAGTTTAAAACAGGGTACTTCACCCCTCCACTTT
TRBD2,TRBV12-3/TRBV12-4,-,14,TRBJ2-5,CASSLLAGEETQYF,TGTGCCAGCAGTTTACTAGCGGGGGAAGAGACCCAGTACTTC
-,TRBV29-1,-,13,TRBJ2-5,CSAAQGGGATQYF,TGCAGCGCTGCCCAGGGAGGGGGAGCGACCCAGTACTTC
-,TRBV4-3,-,13,TRBJ1-2,CASSRKGDLGYTF,TGCGCCAGCAGCCGCAAGGGGGATCTTGGCTACACCTTC
TRBD1,TRBV5-1,-,16,TRBJ2-1,CASSPGQGEKYNEQFF,TGCGCCAGCAGTCCGGGACAGGGTGAAAAGTACAATGAGCAGTTCTTC
-,TRBV4-2,-,16,TRBJ2-3,CASSQFLDPSTDTQYF,TGTGCCAGCAGCCAATTTCTGGACCCTAGCACAGATACGCAGTATTTT
-,TRBV5-6,few,13,TRBJ2-3,CASSFQATDTQYF,TGTGCCAGCAGCTTTCAAGCCACAGATACGCAGTATTTT
-,TRBV3-1,once,14,TRBJ1-1,CASSPTVGNTEAFF,TGTGCCAGCAGCCCCACAGTTGGGAACACTGAAGCTTTCTTT